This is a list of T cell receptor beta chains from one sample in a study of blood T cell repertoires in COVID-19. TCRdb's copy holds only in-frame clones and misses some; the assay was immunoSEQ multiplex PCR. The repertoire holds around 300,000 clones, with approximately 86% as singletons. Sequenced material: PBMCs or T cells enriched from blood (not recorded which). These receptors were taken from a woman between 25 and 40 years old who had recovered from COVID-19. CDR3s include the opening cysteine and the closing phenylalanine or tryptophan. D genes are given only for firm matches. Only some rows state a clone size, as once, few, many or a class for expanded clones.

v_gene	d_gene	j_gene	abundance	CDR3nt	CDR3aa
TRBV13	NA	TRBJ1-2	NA	TGTGCCAGCAGCCCTCCTGGAGCAGGGGCCCATGGCTACACCTTC	CASSPPGAGAHGYTF
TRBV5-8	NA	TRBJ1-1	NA	TGTGCCAGCAGGCGGCCGCGGCCTGAAGCTTTCTTT	CASRRPRPEAFF
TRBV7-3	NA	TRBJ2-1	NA	TGTGCCAGCAGCTTAACTTTACCCGGGAGCTCCTACAATGAGCAGTTCTTC	CASSLTLPGSSYNEQFF
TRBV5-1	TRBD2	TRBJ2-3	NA	TGCGCCAGCAGCTTGCTTCCGGCTAGCGGGAGTGATACGCAGTATTTT	CASSLLPASGSDTQYF
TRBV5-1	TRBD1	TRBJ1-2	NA	TGCGCCAGCAGCTTGGACAGGGGGCCTGGGGATGGCTACACCTTC	CASSLDRGPGDGYTF
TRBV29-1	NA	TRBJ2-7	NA	TGCAGCGTTGGTCAGGGTCCGGTGGTGAACGAGCAGTACTTC	CSVGQGPVVNEQYF
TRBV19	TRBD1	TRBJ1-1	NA	TGTGCCAGTAGTAATCGGACAGGGAGGGGCACTGAAGCTTTCTTT	CASSNRTGRGTEAFF
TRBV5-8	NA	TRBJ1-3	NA	TGTGCCAGCAGCTTGACACTCGGGGGATCTGGAAACACCATATATTTT	CASSLTLGGSGNTIYF
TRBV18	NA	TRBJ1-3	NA	TGTGCCAGCTCTTCCGGAGGGTTCTCTGGAAACACCATATATTTT	CASSSGGFSGNTIYF
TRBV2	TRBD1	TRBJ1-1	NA	TGTGCCAGCAGTGAAGCTTTCAGGGGGGACACTGAAGCTTTCTTT	CASSEAFRGDTEAFF
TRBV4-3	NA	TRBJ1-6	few	TGCGCCAGCAGCCAAACATTAAATTCACCCCTCCACTTT	CASSQTLNSPLHF
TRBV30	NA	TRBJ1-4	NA	TGTGCCTGGAGCGGGTTTCGAGTTGAAAAACTGTTTTTT	CAWSGFRVEKLFF
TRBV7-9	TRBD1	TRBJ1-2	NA	TGTGCCACCCAAGGACAGGGCCAAAACTATGGCTACACCTTC	CATQGQGQNYGYTF
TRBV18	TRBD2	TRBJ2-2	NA	TGTGCCAGCTCACCTGCGGGTCTAGCGGGGTCCGGGGAGCTGTTTTTT	CASSPAGLAGSGELFF
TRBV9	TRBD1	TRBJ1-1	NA	TGTGCCAGCAGCAGAGGTGGGACAGGGCCGGCTGAAGCTTTCTTT	CASSRGGTGPAEAFF
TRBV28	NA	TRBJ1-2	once	TGTGCCAGCAGTTTGTCGAACACAGGGTTGCCCTATGGCTACACCTTC	CASSLSNTGLPYGYTF